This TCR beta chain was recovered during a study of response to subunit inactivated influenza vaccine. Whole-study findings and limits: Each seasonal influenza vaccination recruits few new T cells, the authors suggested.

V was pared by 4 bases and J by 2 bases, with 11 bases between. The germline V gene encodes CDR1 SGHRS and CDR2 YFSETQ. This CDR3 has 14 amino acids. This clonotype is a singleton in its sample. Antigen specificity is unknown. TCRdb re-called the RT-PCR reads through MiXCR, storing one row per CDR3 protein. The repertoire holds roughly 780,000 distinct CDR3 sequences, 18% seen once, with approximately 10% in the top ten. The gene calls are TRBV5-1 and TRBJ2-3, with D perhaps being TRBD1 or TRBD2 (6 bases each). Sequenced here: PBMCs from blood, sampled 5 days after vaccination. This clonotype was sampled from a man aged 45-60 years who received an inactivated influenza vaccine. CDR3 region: CASSTGGHTDTQYF. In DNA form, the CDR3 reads TGCGCCAGCAGCACCGGGGGCCACACAGATACGCAGTATTTT.